The clone carrying this TCR beta chain turned up a few times. What it recognizes is unknown. TCRdb independently ran MiXCR on the reads; one entry per CDR3 protein. Among roughly 120,000 distinct CDR3 sequences, 9.5% to 13% were seen once, and the ten largest hold about 32%. The entry originates in a study of T cell repertoires in cytomegalovirus infection. For the study at large: Shared public TCR beta signatures pointed to both CMV infection and a matching HLA type.

With V trimmed by 0 bases and J by 8 bases, 9 bases remained unmatched. Germline assignment: CDR1 SGHVS and CDR2 FNYEAQ. This CDR3 spans 16 amino acids. Study findings and constraints: Predominance within the ex vivo response was attributable to HLA-C-restricted CMV-specific TCR beta clonotypes. Summed frequency of shared TCR beta families picked out CMV carriers who also had the relevant HLA.

This chain connects TRBV7-6 to TRBJ1-4; 7 bases match TRBD1. The sequence was obtained from a human donor in good health (CMV status not recorded). Some clones in this sample may be carry-over from other donors' samples. Material: PBMCs, sequenced either directly or after in vitro stimulation (not recorded which). CDR3 in amino acids: CASSLANRGGSEKLFF. The DNA for the CDR3 is TGTGCCAGCAGCTTAGCGAACAGGGGAGGTAGCGAAAAACTGTTTTTT.